These T cell receptor beta chains were read from a single sample in a study of cytomegalovirus exposure and HLA in healthy donors. Libraries were prepared by immunoSEQ multiplex PCR; TCRdb keeps only in-frame clonotypes and omits some of them. This table has about 21,000 clones, 70% to 80% appearing once. The specimen sequenced was PBMCs. The receptor source for this set is a man in his 60s in good health and CMV-seronegative. Each CDR3 is given with its conserved first and last residue. The D gene is left open where the match is weak. Clone size is not always given. Where it is, it says once, few, many or a class for expanded clones.

TRBJ1-1 TRBV5-1 NA NA TGCGCCAGCAGCCGGGAGGGTTTGAACACTGAAGCTTTCTTT CASSREGLNTEAFF
TRBJ2-2 TRBV10-1 NA NA TGCGCCAGCAGTGAGACAGGGTACTCCACCGGGGAGCTGTTTTTT CASSETGYSTGELFF
TRBJ2-7 TRBV28 TRBD2 NA TGTGCCAGCAGTTTATTGACTAGCGGGAGGAGTGAGCAGTACTTC CASSLLTSGRSEQYF
TRBJ1-2 TRBV6-5 NA NA TGTGCCAGCAGTTATTTAGTCGGTAGTATTGAGGGCTACACCTTC CASSYLVGSIEGYTF
TRBJ2-5 TRBV9 TRBD2 NA TGTGCCAGCAGCGTTTCTCCCGCGGGGGGCCTACAAGAGGCCCAGTACTTC CASSVSPAGGLQEAQYF
TRBJ2-7 TRBV10-3 NA NA TGTGCCACCGCGGGGAAAGTAGTTTACGAGCAGTACTTC CATAGKVVYEQYF
TRBJ1-5 TRBV5-1 NA NA TGCGCCAGCAGCTGGGGGGGCAGGGATCAGCCCCAGCATTTT CASSWGGRDQPQHF
TRBJ1-1 TRBV5-1 NA NA TGCGCCAGCAGCTTTGGGCAGGGCACTGAAGCTTTCTTT CASSFGQGTEAFF
TRBJ2-5 TRBV5-1 TRBD2 NA TGCGCCAGCAGCTCTTTGACTAGCGGGAGGGCTGGGGAGCAGTACTTC CASSSLTSGRAGEQYF
TRBJ2-5 TRBV7-6 NA NA TGTGCCAGCGGACATGTAGGGGCGGAGACCCAGTACTTC CASGHVGAETQYF
TRBJ2-2 TRBV7-9 TRBD1 NA TGTGCCAGCAGCGGTAACAGGGGGCTTAATACCGGGGAGCTGTTTTTT CASSGNRGLNTGELFF
TRBJ1-3 TRBV4-1 NA NA TGCGCCAGCAGCCAAGAAGGACAGCTCGGAAACACCATATATTTT CASSQEGQLGNTIYF
TRBJ1-1 TRBV7-9 TRBD1 NA TGTGCCAGCAGCCGAGGACAGGGGCGAGCTTTCTTT CASSRGQGRAFF
TRBJ2-7 TRBV7-2 NA NA TGTGCCAGCAGCCTGCTTACTGGGCGGGCAACCTACGAGCAGTACTTC CASSLLTGRATYEQYF
TRBJ2-3 TRBV19 TRBD2 NA TGTGCCAGTAGGTCTAGCGGAAGCACAGATACGCAGTATTTT CASRSSGSTDTQYF
TRBJ2-5 TRBV5-1 NA NA TGCGCCAGCAGCTTGACAGTACGAGAGACCCAGTACTTC CASSLTVRETQYF
TRBJ2-2 TRBV5-5 TRBD1 NA TGTGCCAGCAGCTTGGGGGACAGGGACACCGGGGAGCTGTTTTTT CASSLGDRDTGELFF
TRBJ2-1 TRBV7-9 TRBD2 NA TGTGCCAGCAGCTCGACCGCTCTGGGACTAGCGGGAGTAGTGCAGTTCTTC CASSSTALGLAGVVQFF
TRBJ2-7 TRBV29-1 NA few TGCAGCGCTGAGGGGGGGGACGAGCAGTACTTC CSAEGGDEQYF
TRBJ1-2 TRBV27 TRBD1 few TGTGCCAGCAGTACGCACTTACAGGGGCAGGATGGCTACACCTTC CASSTHLQGQDGYTF
TRBJ2-7 TRBV18 TRBD2 NA TGTGCCAGCTCACCGGGCGGGGGGAGATACGAGCAGTACTTC CASSPGGGRYEQYF
TRBJ2-7 TRBV11-2 NA once TGTGCCAGCAGCTTTATGCGGGGCTACGAGCAGTACTTC CASSFMRGYEQYF
TRBJ2-5 TRBV7-6 TRBD2 NA TGTGCCAGCAGCTTTTATACTAGCGGCCAAGAGACCCAGTACTTC CASSFYTSGQETQYF
TRBJ2-7 TRBV10-3 NA NA TGTGCCATCAGTGGGGGGCTGTTCCGCGAGCAGTACTTC CAISGGLFREQYF
TRBJ2-7 TRBV15 NA NA TGTGCCACCAGCAGAGATCTGGTAGTTTCCTACGAGCAGTACTTC CATSRDLVVSYEQYF